The sequence of this TCR beta chain was determined in a study of CD8+CD57+ T cells in acquired aplastic anemia. Study at large: CD4+ and CD8+ cells, once sorted, gave DNA averaging approximately 3 ug.

The CDR3 contains 13 residues. CDR1 is SGHTA and CDR2 is FQGNSA in the germline V gene. V gave up 4 bases and J gave up 8 bases; unmatched junction bases: 7. This clonotype was detected ten times or more. Its specificity is unknown. General study findings and limits: Between patients and controls, 25 to 35 CD8+ CDR3 sequences were found in common.

TCR beta VDJ combinations and CDR3 sequences were profiled from genomic DNA. TCRdb ran MiXCR on the reads and lists one entry per CDR3 protein. The sample includes roughly 500,000 distinct CDR3 sequences, more than 25% seen only once; the top ten take less than 0.85%. The sequenced patients had an expansion of CD8+CD57+ cells seen by flow cytometry. The sequenced material came from sorted CD4+, CD8+, or CD8+CD57+ T cells (not recorded which) from PBMCs. The sequence came from a human donor with aplastic anemia. The genes are TRBV7-2 and TRBJ1-2; 7 bases fit TRBD1. CDR3 in DNA: TGTGCCAGCAGCTCCTCAGGGGGTGGGGGCTACACCTTC. Protein: CASSSSGGGGYTF.